This entry describes one TCR beta chain. Its antigen remains unknown. The data stem from a study of CXCR3-negative and CXCR3-positive naive CD8 T cells. General study findings and limits: CXCR3-positive naive cells carried more hydrophobic TRB CDR3s than CXCR3-negative ones. Sequencing showed both naive subsets with comparably high diversity, and memory CD8+ cells much lower. Memory cells differed in TRBV-TRBJ usage, but naive CXCR3-negative and CXCR3-positive cells had similar usage.

In preparing the TRB cDNA libraries, 5' RACE with UMI labels was used. TCRdb reprocessed the 5' RACE reads, with one entry per CDR3 protein and no DNA. The sample totals nearly 90,000 distinct CDR3 sequences. The sorter processed each CD8+ T cell subset in triplicate at hundreds of thousands of cells apiece. CD45RO-CCR7+CD27+CD95- defined naive CD8+ T cells. Germline assignment: CDR1 DFQATT and CDR2 SNEGSKA (reference sequence). The CDR3 is 17 residues long. The receptor was derived from a human donor in good health. Some clones in this sample may be carry-over from other donors' samples. Sequencing input: naive CXCR3+ CD8+ T cells from blood. Subset denoted: CD45RO-CCR7+CD27+CD95- naive CD8+ T cells expressing CXCR3 (TNR3+). V gene TRBV20-1 combines with J gene TRBJ2-3; lacking DNA, the TRBD2 call made by TCRdb goes unchecked. This CDR3 reads CSGLPSGGESSTDTQYF.